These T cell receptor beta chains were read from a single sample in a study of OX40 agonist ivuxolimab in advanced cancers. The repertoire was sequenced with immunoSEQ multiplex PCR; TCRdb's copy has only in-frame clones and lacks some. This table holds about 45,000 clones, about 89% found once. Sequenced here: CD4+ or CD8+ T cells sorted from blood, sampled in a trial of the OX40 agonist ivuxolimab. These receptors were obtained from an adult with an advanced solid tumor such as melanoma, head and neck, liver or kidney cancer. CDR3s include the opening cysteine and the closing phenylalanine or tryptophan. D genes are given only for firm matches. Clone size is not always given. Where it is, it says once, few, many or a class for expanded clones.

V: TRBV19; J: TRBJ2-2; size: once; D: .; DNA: TGTGCCAGTACCCCTCTCGGCCGGTTTCGCACCGGGGAGCTGTTTTTT; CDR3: CASTPLGRFRTGELFF
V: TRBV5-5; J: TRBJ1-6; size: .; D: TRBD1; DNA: TGTGCCAGCAGTCAAAACAGGGGACCCTATAATTCACCCCTCCACTTT; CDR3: CASSQNRGPYNSPLHF
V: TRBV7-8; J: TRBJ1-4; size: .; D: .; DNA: TGTGCCAGCAGCTTCGAGGGGACGCCTGGGGAGAAACTGTTTTTT; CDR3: CASSFEGTPGEKLFF
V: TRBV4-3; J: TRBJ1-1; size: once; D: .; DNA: TGCGCCAGCAGCCAAGACCCCCCGGGTGGGGGGCCCATGAACACTGAAGCTTTCTTT; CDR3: CASSQDPPGGGPMNTEAFF
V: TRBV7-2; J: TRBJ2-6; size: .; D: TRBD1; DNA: TGTGCCAGCAGGCTCAGGGGGAGAGGGGCCAACGTCCTGACTTTC; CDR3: CASRLRGRGANVLTF
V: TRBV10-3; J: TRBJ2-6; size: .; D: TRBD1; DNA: TGTGCCATCAGTCCCCCGGGACAGGGGACCAACGTCCTGACTTTC; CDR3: CAISPPGQGTNVLTF
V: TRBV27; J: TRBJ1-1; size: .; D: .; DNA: TGTGCCAGCACATCCATGGCAGGGTTGTACACTGAAGCTTTCTTT; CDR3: CASTSMAGLYTEAFF
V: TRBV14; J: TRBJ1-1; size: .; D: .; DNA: TGTGCCAGCAGCCAAGTTCAGGGCCTTGAAGCTTTCTTT; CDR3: CASSQVQGLEAFF
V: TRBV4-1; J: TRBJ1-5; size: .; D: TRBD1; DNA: TGCGCCAGCAGTAGATCTCCGGGACAGGGCAATCAGCCCCAGCATTTT; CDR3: CASSRSPGQGNQPQHF
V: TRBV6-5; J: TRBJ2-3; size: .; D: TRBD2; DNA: TGTGCCAGCAGTCAACAGACTAGCGGCACAGATACGCAGTATTTT; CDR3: CASSQQTSGTDTQYF
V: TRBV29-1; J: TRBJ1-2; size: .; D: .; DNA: TGCAGCGCCGGAACGTGGGAGGGGATACTCTATGGCTACACCTTC; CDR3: CSAGTWEGILYGYTF
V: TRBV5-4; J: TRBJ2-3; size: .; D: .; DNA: TGTGCCAGCAGCTTGGAGGCAGATACGCAGTATTTT; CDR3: CASSLEADTQYF
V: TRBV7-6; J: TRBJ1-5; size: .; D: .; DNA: TGTGCCAGCAGCCATTACGTCGGACGCACTGAAGGGCAGCCCCAGCATTTT; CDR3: CASSHYVGRTEGQPQHF
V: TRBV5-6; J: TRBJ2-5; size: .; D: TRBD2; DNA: TGTGCCAGCAGCCTACCGGGACTAGCGGGGGGAAGAGAGACCCAGTACTTC; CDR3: CASSLPGLAGGRETQYF
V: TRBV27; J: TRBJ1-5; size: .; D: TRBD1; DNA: TGTGCCAGCACCCGGGACAGGTGGGGCAATCAGCCCCAGCATTTT; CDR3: CASTRDRWGNQPQHF
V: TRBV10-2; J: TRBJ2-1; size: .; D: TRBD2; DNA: TGCGCCAGCAGTGAGGTCCTCGGGACTAGTAGAAACAATGAGCAGTTCTTC; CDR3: CASSEVLGTSRNNEQFF